These T cell receptor beta chains were read from a single sample in a study of beta chain features in type 1 diabetes. Using immunoSEQ multiplex PCR, the repertoire was profiled, and TCRdb retains in-frame clones only, with some absent. The sample includes about 230,000 clones, more than 15% of them seen just once. The sequenced sample was naive CD4+ T cells from blood. The receptors shown here come from a man aged 25-40 years with type 1 diabetes. Both conserved end residues are part of each CDR3.

V,CDR3
TRBV7-2,CASSSLQGNGQFF
TRBV20-1,CSASVYPEAFF
TRBV6-5,CASSYSETLGYEQYF
TRBV30,CAWGRSADTQYF
TRBV15,CATSRETDLNTEAFF
TRBV28,CASSAGTGYQETQYF
TRBV29-1,CSALWGLNTEAFF
TRBV29-1,CSVEAGTDTEAFF
TRBV6-5,CASSPTWTSGNEQFF
TRBV10-3,CAISESPDGPYEQYF
TRBV5-1,CASSLALMAGTQYF
TRBV30,CAWSPKGTDTQYF
TRBV7-6,CASSQQETQYF
TRBV7-9,CASSPVGGPYNEQFF
TRBV7-3,CASSPTSGRAGEQFF
TRBV27,CATLGPNTEAFF
TRBV2,CASSLLTSPGIF
TRBV28,CASSFSGNIQYF
TRBV30,CAWSLLAGSMTQYF
TRBV6-5,CASSYGQGVGDTQYF
TRBV9,CASSAVVWGEDTQYF
TRBV5-1,CASSPPQGANEQFF
TRBV9,CASSVRGESGYEQYF
TRBV29-1,CSAGDRGNTEAFF
TRBV5-1,CASSEAVGPYPQYF
TRBV4-3,CASSQDGLAGGPRNEQFF
TRBV15,CATSGLLNHEQFF
TRBV29-1,CSGGLPGSGEQFF
TRBV9,CASSVQDGSSHEQFF
TRBV30,CAWSVREETQYF
TRBV4-3,CASSDSGRADTQYF
TRBV25-1,CASSPDPPYEQYF
TRBV27,CASSSPTRSSYNEQFF
TRBV13,CASSLVGSEQYF
TRBV13,CASSLTGETSYEQYF
TRBV20-1,CSYRSNTEAFF
TRBV9,CASSVQAGTDTQYF
TRBV7-8,CASSNRDTPRETQYF
TRBV7-8,CASSLSRDRPYEQYF
TRBV29-1,CSVDGVRDTDTQYF
TRBV19,CASSPTAGELFF
TRBV10-3,CAIRGQGSQETQYF
TRBV29-1,CSVVSGTETQYF
TRBV6-1,CASKVGETQYF
TRBV18,CASSPGTPDTQYF
TRBV9,CASSPSGSGSLLYEQYF
TRBV29-1,CSVEVSNTHEQYF
TRBV7-9,CASSPLPSRIQETQYF
TRBV15,CATSRGQADTQYF
TRBV11-1,CASSFMGGDEQFF
TRBV30,CAWSAQGYEQYF